One sample yielded the 3 T cell receptor delta chains listed below, sequenced in a study of gamma delta lymphoproliferative disorders and STAT genes. Sequencing used genomic DNA taken from PBMCs of patients and controls. TCRdb re-identified clones in the multiplex PCR reads via CATT. The table shows about 1,200 delta-chain clones, with 1.4% to 1.5% occurring only once. The source material was blood. All receptors come from a human donor in good health.

This clone showed up just a few times. The protein that TCRdb holds for this DNA derives from a much larger clone and differs from the translated DNA at residue 3, which likely indicates a read error; the protein shown here is translated from the DNA. The CDR3: CASEAHDKLHGGGYHGDKLIF. The DNA of the CDR3 is TGTGCCTCTGAGGCCCACGACAAGCTACATGGTGGGGGATACCATGGCGATAAACTCATCTTT. V is TRDV3 and J is TRDJ1, with 10 bases identical to TRDD3. This CDR3 has 21 amino acids. The V and J ends lost 4 bases and 4 bases, in that order; junction bases with no gene match: 30. Germline V CDR1 and CDR2: TVYSNPD, GDNSRS (reference sequence).

This clone has more than one count but fewer than ten. A far more abundant clone sits one base away, making this likely a read error. Other DNA sequences from this sample encode an identical CDR3 as well. J is TRDJ1 and V is TRDV1, with D maybe TRDD2 (7 bases). The CDR3 spans 20 residues. CDR1 and CDR2 from the germline V gene are TSWWSYY and QGS. CDR3 sequence: CALGELLPRRVWGPSDKLIF. For the CDR3, the DNA is TGTGCCCTTGGGGAACTTCTTCCTAGGAGGGTCTGGGGCCCTAGTGATAAACTCATCTTT.

As regards this clone: A read error likely explains why the TCRdb protein, taken from a much larger clone, differs from this DNA's translation at residue 7; the protein shown is translated from the DNA. The chain employs TRDV1 and TRDJ1; D is perhaps TRDD2 or TRDD3 (5 bases each). Trimming pared 2 bases from V and 2 bases from J, leaving 36 bases between. The CDR3 extends over 23 amino acids. Germline V gene lookup returns CDR1 TSWWSYY and CDR2 QGS. CDR3 bases: TGTGCTCTTGGGGAAATCCTTCACCTACACACCCGGACTGGAATTTCTATTACCGATAAACTCATCTTT. This translates into CALGEILHLHTRTGISITDKLIF.